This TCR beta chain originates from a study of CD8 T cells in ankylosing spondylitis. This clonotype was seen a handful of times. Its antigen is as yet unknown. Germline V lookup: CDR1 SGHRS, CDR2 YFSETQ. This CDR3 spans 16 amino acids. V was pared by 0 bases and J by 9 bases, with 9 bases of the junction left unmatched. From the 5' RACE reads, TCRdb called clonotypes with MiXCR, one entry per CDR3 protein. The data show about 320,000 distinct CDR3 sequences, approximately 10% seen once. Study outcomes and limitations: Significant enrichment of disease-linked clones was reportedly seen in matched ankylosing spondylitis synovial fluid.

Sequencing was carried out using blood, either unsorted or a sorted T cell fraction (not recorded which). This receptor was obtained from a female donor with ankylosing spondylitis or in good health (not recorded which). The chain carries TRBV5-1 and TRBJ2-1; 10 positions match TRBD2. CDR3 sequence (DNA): TGCGCCAGCAGCTTGGAAGCCCAGCGGGGGGGCTCTGAGCAGTTCTTC. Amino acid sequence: CASSLEAQRGGSEQFF.